This TCR beta chain was identified during a study of T cell responses to AZD1222 COVID-19 vaccine. General study findings and limits: Donors in the cohort were predominantly white British and more often female, and clonal diversity was possibly underestimated.

Data came from immunoSEQ multiplex PCR; TCRdb stores just in-frame clones and leaves some out. Of roughly 72,000 clones in the sample, 85% are singletons; the top ten hold 20%. About this clone itself: Its target is not known.

This clonotype was obtained from an adult in good health. Sequencing was performed on peripheral blood, taken on day 0 of AZD1222 vaccination.

CDR3 in DNA: TGCGCCAGCAGCTTACCTAGCTCCTACAATGAGCAGTTCTTC. This sequence encodes CASSLPSSYNEQFF. The J gene is TRBJ2-1, the V gene TRBV5-1, with D uncertain. The CDR3 is 14 residues long. The germline V gene encodes CDR1 SGHRS and CDR2 YFSETQ. V was pared by 2 bases and J by 0 bases, with 6 bases between. The full variable domain, with the rest looked up from reference TRBV5-1 and TRBJ2-1, is KAGVTQTPRYLIKTRGQQVTLSCSPISGHRSVSWYQQTPGQGLQFLFEYFSETQRNKGNFPGRFSGRQFSNSRSEMNVSTLELGDSALYLCASSLPSSYNEQFFGPGTRLTVL.